This T cell receptor beta chain was captured in a study of low-dose radiotherapy and immunotherapy resistance in tumors. About the study: Each patient was administered nivolumab intravenously at 240 mg, which was a flat dose, every two weeks, along with intravenous ipilimumab at 1 mg/kg every six weeks. Patients took 300 mg oral aspirin daily for four cycles from cycle 1 day 1.

Alpha- and beta-chain coverage of first-strand cDNA came from TRAV- and TRBV-specific primers. Using a constant-region primer together with a V-primer adapter, TCRs were subjected to 15 to 20 PCR cycles of amplification. mRNA that had been isolated underwent amplification through in vitro transcription. TCRdb fed the reads into MiXCR, producing one record per CDR3 protein. The table includes about 7,300 distinct CDR3 sequences, approximately 80% detected once. Treatment of the donors consisted of nivolumab and ipilimumab (plus aspirin, low-dose cyclophosphamide and low-dose radiotherapy). This receptor was taken from a human donor with advanced metastatic prostate, ovarian, gallbladder or colorectal cancer (not recorded which). This table probably holds off-target reads from a library built for another chain.

This CDR3 reads CSAMDRARGGPRDTQYF. CDR3 coding DNA: TGCAGTGCTATGGACAGGGCCCGAGGGGGGCCTAGGGATACGCAGTATTTT. The chain carries TRBV20-1 and TRBJ2-3, with TRBD1 matching over 8 bases. V lost 4 bases to trimming and J lost 6 bases; unmatched junction nucleotides: 18. Germline V gene lookup returns CDR1 DFQATT and CDR2 SNEGSKA (reference sequence). This CDR3 contains 17 residues.